A single sample is the source of the 29 T cell receptor beta chains below, sequenced in a study of control samples from healthy donors and cancer patients. Measured with immunoSEQ multiplex PCR; TCRdb has only the in-frame clones, and not every one. The repertoire holds about 54,000 clones, with around 95% as singletons. Sequencing input: blood. The receptors come from a woman aged 25-40 years in good health.

In DNA form, the CDR3 reads TGTGCCAGCAGTTTATGGGGGGACAATGAGCAGTTCTTC. It codes for CASSLWGDNEQFF. This chain links TRBV28 with TRBJ2-1; D might be TRBD1 or TRBD2, each matching 5 bases. Germline CDR1 is MDHEN and CDR2 is SYDVKM. V was trimmed by 0 bases and J by 5 bases, leaving 5 bases between them. CDR3 size: 13 residues.

The V and J genes are TRBV18 and TRBJ2-1; D is unclear. The CDR3 contains 13 residues. In germline, CDR1 is KGHSH, CDR2 LQKENI. V was trimmed by 4 bases and J by 10 bases, leaving 14 bases between them. The CDR3 bases are TGTGCCAGCTCACTATCCGAGTTCCAGGAGCAGTTCTTC. Translated: CASSLSEFQEQFF.

The chain is built from TRBV2 and TRBJ1-2, with TRBD1 identical over 9 bases. The CDR3 is 15 amino acids. CDR1 is SNHLY and CDR2 is FYNNEI in the germline V gene. The junction had 7 bases not matched to a gene; V was cut back by 8 bases and J by 0 bases. CDR3 bases: TGTGCCAGCCTGGGACAGGGTCCGTCTAACTATGGCTACACCTTC. Amino acids: CASLGQGPSNYGYTF.

This chain connects TRBV18 to TRBJ1-2, with D uncertain. The CDR3 covers 14 residues. The V gene lost 0 bases and the J gene lost 2 bases, with 7 bases spanning the gap. Germline V gene sequence: CDR1 KGHSH, CDR2 LQKENI. Here the CDR3 DNA reads TGTGCCAGCTCACCACCGAATGCCAACTATGGCTACACCTTC. Its translation: CASSPPNANYGYTF. Full variable domain (remainder filled in from reference TRBV18 and TRBJ1-2): NAGVMQNPRHLVRRRGQEARLRCSPMKGHSHVYWYRQLPEEGLKFMVYLQKENIIDESGMPKERFSAEFPKEGPSILRIQQVVRGDSAAYFCASSPPNANYGYTFGSGTRLTVV.

The chain joins TRBV28 to TRBJ2-2, with 7 bases identical to TRBD2. CDR3 size: 14 residues. Germline values: CDR1 MDHEN, CDR2 SYDVKM. V lost 8 bases to trimming and J lost 0 bases; unmatched junction nucleotides: 3. This CDR3 reads CASSGLANTGELFF. The CDR3 DNA sequence: TGTGCCAGCTCAGGACTAGCGAACACCGGGGAGCTGTTTTTT.

The chain carries TRBV6-6 and TRBJ2-7; either TRBD1 or TRBD2 may supply D (5 bases each). Germline loops: CDR1 MNHNY, CDR2 SVGAGI (reference sequence). This CDR3 contains 16 residues. V gave up 7 bases and J gave up 0 bases, with 19 bases separating them. The CDR3: CASKRARDVASYEQYF. The CDR3 bases are TGTGCCAGCAAGCGAGCCCGGGACGTGGCCTCCTACGAGCAGTACTTC.

The chain joins TRBV7-8 to TRBJ1-5; D gene uncertain. This CDR3 spans 13 amino acids. Germline loops: CDR1 SGHVS, CDR2 FQNEAQ. V was clipped by 3 bases and J by 7 bases, with 10 bases between them. The DNA of the CDR3 is TGTGCCAGCAGCTTTAGAGAGGGCCAGCCCCAGCATTTT. Translated: CASSFREGQPQHF.

This clone came up once. The J gene is TRBJ2-7, the V gene TRBV28; 11 nucleotides line up with TRBD2. The CDR3 totals 15 residues. V lost 5 bases to trimming and J lost 6 bases; unmatched junction nucleotides: 9. CDR1 and CDR2 from the germline V gene are MDHEN and SYDVKM. The CDR3 protein is CASSRYSGRAVEQYF. CDR3 nucleotide sequence: TGTGCCAGCAGTCGATATAGCGGGAGGGCCGTCGAGCAGTACTTC.

The chain couples TRBV6-5 to TRBJ2-7; D gene uncertain. The CDR3 sequence is 11 residues long. V gave up 7 bases and J gave up 6 bases, with 10 bases separating them. Germline V gene sequence: CDR1 MNHEY, CDR2 SVGAGI. The CDR3 loop reads CASMESREQYF. CDR3 DNA: TGTGCCAGCATGGAGTCCCGCGAGCAGTACTTC.

The genes are TRBV27 and TRBJ2-7; D remains ambiguous. CDR1 and CDR2 from the germline V gene are MNHEY and SMNVEV (reference sequence). V was trimmed by 3 bases and J by 7 bases, leaving 19 bases between them. This CDR3 contains 15 residues. CDR3 protein: CASSFGRSSLWEQYF. The CDR3, as DNA: TGTGCCAGCAGTTTCGGCAGATCCTCCTTGTGGGAGCAGTACTTC.

The J gene is TRBJ2-7, the V gene TRBV9; possibly TRBD2 for D (5 bases). From germline, CDR1 is SGDLS and CDR2 YYNGEE. V shed 3 bases and J shed 6 bases, with 16 bases lying between them. The CDR3 sequence is 14 residues long. The CDR3 DNA sequence: TGTGCCAGCAGCGAGGAGGCCGGATTTGGCGAGCAGTACTTC. Amino acids: CASSEEAGFGEQYF.

The genes are TRBV19 and TRBJ2-1, with 11 bases that match TRBD2. The CDR3 totals 14 residues. Unmatched junction bases numbered 5, after V lost 4 bases and J lost 9 bases. Germline CDR1 is LNHDA and CDR2 is SQIVND (reference sequence). This chain's CDR3 is CASSKNSGRAEQFF. The CDR3 nucleotides are TGTGCCAGTAGTAAGAATAGCGGGAGGGCTGAGCAGTTCTTC.

The genes are TRBV28 and TRBJ1-2, with D possibly TRBD1 on 6 matching bases. Germline V gene lookup returns CDR1 MDHEN and CDR2 SYDVKM. This CDR3 has 13 amino acids. V lost 6 bases and J 10 bases, leaving 18 bases between the germline ends. The CDR3 coding sequence is TGTGCCAGCAGGAAACCGGGGGCAGACTTCTACACCTTC. It specifies CASRKPGADFYTF.

Of note for this clone: A read error may produce the germline difference seen at one junction end. This chain links TRBV27 with TRBJ1-6; D unclear. The CDR3 consists of 17 residues. CDR1 MNHEY and CDR2 SMNVEV come from the germline V gene (reference sequence). The DNA of the CDR3 is TGTGCCAGCATTTTACGCGACTCCGGTAATACAGCGGTACCCCTCCACTTT. This translates into CASILRDSGNTAVPLHF.

This rearrangement joins TRBV6-5 to TRBJ1-2, with D perhaps TRBD1 (6 bases). Between the trimmed V and J ends, which lost 3 bases and 8 bases, there was a span of 10 bases. The CDR3 runs to 12 residues. Looked up from germline, CDR1 is MNHEY and CDR2 is SVGAGI. DNA for the CDR3: TGTGCCAGCAGTTATGCGGGACAAGGCTACACCTTC. It translates to CASSYAGQGYTF.

This chain uses TRBV28 with TRBJ2-1, with D possibly TRBD1 on 5 matching bases. Trimming removed 6 bases from V and 6 bases from J, with 18 bases in between. The CDR3 runs 15 residues. CDR1 is MDHEN and CDR2 is SYDVKM in the germline V gene. The CDR3 DNA sequence: TGTGCCAGCAGGATCGGGCTATCAAGGGGCAATGAGCAGTTCTTC. This encodes CASRIGLSRGNEQFF.

The chain carries TRBV29-1 and TRBJ1-2; 7 nucleotides match TRBD1. The V gene end was trimmed by 6 bases and the J gene end by 2 bases; junction bases not matched to a gene: 6. This CDR3 comprises 13 residues. In germline, CDR1 is SQVTM, CDR2 ANQGSEA. CDR3 in amino acids: CSVVTGSNYGYTF. CDR3 nucleotides: TGCAGCGTGGTGACAGGGAGCAACTATGGCTACACCTTC.

The V gene is TRBV6-1, the J gene TRBJ2-2, with TRBD2 matching over 8 bases. The V gene's germline CDR1 is MNHNS and CDR2 SASEGT. V lost 4 bases to trimming and J lost 8 bases; unmatched junction nucleotides: 12. The CDR3 covers 16 residues. The CDR3 DNA follows: TGTGCCAGCAGTGTGTTCGGGGGGGCTGAGGGGGGGGAGCTGTTTTTT. Protein product: CASSVFGGAEGGELFF.

The chain is built from TRBV9 and TRBJ2-7; D perhaps matches TRBD1 (5 bases). CDR3 length: 16 amino acids. V dropped 0 bases and J dropped 4 bases, with 17 bases sitting between them. In germline, CDR1 is SGDLS, CDR2 YYNGEE. CDR3 loop: CASSVDAGRFSYEQYF. In DNA form, the CDR3 reads TGTGCCAGCAGCGTAGATGCAGGGCGCTTCTCTTACGAGCAGTACTTC.

This chain joins TRBV6-6 and TRBJ1-2, with unresolved D. V was clipped by 5 bases and J by 0 bases, with 7 bases between them. CDR3 length: 13 residues. Looked up from germline, CDR1 is MNHNY and CDR2 is SVGAGI (reference sequence). The CDR3 DNA is TGTGCCAGCAGTCATAACGCTAACTATGGCTACACCTTC. Encoded protein: CASSHNANYGYTF.

The chain links TRBV5-1 to TRBJ2-1, with TRBD2 matching over 9 bases. Germline assignment: CDR1 SGHRS and CDR2 YFSETQ. This CDR3 has 16 amino acids. Trimming took 2 bases from V and 5 from J; bases not matched to a gene: 8. CDR3 loop: CASSLTGLAINNEQFF. The CDR3 DNA follows: TGCGCCAGCAGCTTAACGGGACTAGCCATTAACAATGAGCAGTTCTTC.

V and J are TRBV6-5 and TRBJ2-7; TRBD2 agrees at 13 bases. From germline, CDR1 is MNHEY and CDR2 SVGAGI. Trimming took 7 bases from V and 6 from J; bases not matched to a gene: 6. The CDR3 contains 14 residues. The CDR3 region is CASTDGLAGAEQYF. Here the CDR3 DNA reads TGTGCCAGCACCGACGGACTAGCGGGAGCCGAGCAGTACTTC.

The chain has TRBV4-1 and TRBJ2-2, with TRBD1 matching over 9 bases. The CDR3 has 16 amino acids. The germline CDR1 and CDR2 sequences are MGHRA and YSYEKL. V shed 3 bases and J 1 base; nucleotides not matched to a gene: 3. CDR3 nucleotide sequence: TGCGCCAGCAGCCACCAGACAGGGGGGAACACCGGGGAGCTGTTTTTT. It specifies CASSHQTGGNTGELFF.

The V gene is TRBV10-2, the J gene TRBJ1-1; TRBD1 might be the D (5 bases). CDR3 length equals 14 residues. V was shortened by 4 bases and J by 0 bases, with 9 bases between the two germline ends. The germline V gene has CDR1 WSHSY and CDR2 SAAADI. The DNA for the CDR3 is TGCGCCAGCAGTGCGTCAGGGATGAACACTGAAGCTTTCTTT. The encoded protein is CASSASGMNTEAFF.

The V and J genes are TRBV7-9 and TRBJ2-1; 8 bases fit TRBD1. The junction had 13 bases not matched to a gene; V was cut back by 5 bases and J by 7 bases. CDR3 size: 16 residues. The V gene's germline CDR1 is SEHNR and CDR2 FQNEAQ (reference sequence). The CDR3 DNA reads as TGTGCCAGCAGCCGAGCCTCCGGGACAGGTGGGAATGAGCAGTTCTTC. This codes for CASSRASGTGGNEQFF.

The rearrangement joins TRBV24-1 to TRBJ2-5, with D possibly matching TRBD2 (5 bases). The CDR3 is made up of 13 amino acids. The germline V and J ends were trimmed by 3 bases and 10 bases, with 14 bases remaining between them. In germline, CDR1 is KGHDR, CDR2 SFDVKD. The CDR3 loop reads CATSDPTEEDQYF. In DNA, the CDR3 is TGTGCCACCAGTGATCCTACTGAGGAGGACCAGTACTTC.

This clone appeared once. This chain connects TRBV2 to TRBJ2-2, with D perhaps TRBD1 (5 bases). CDR3 length: 15 residues. Trimming left V 3 bases short and J 5 bases short, with 13 bases between. Germline V gene data show CDR1 as SNHLY and CDR2 as FYNNEI. The CDR3 protein is CASSESGAWTGELFF. CDR3 in DNA: TGTGCCAGCAGTGAGTCTGGGGCCTGGACCGGGGAGCTGTTTTTT. Variable domain in full (rest from reference TRBV2 and TRBJ2-2): EPEVTQTPSHQVTQMGQEVILRCVPISNHLYFYWYRQILGQKVEFLVSFYNNEISEKSEIFDDQFSVERPDGSNFTLKIRSTKLEDSAMYFCASSESGAWTGELFFGEGSRLTVL.

This clone was found once. The chain is built from TRBV13 and TRBJ2-3, with TRBD1 matching over 8 bases. This CDR3 is 15 amino acids long. Germline assignment: CDR1 PRHDT and CDR2 FYEKMQ (reference sequence). V was clipped by 6 bases and J by 2 bases; unmatched bases: 7. The CDR3 is CASSPGQGNTDTQYF. CDR3 DNA sequence: TGTGCCAGCAGTCCCGGACAGGGAAACACAGATACGCAGTATTTT.

The genes are TRBV2 and TRBJ1-1; D unclear. This CDR3 has 17 amino acids. The V end was cut by 6 bases, the J end by 1 base, with 21 bases between. The germline CDR1 and CDR2 sequences are SNHLY and FYNNEI. The CDR3 coding sequence is TGTGCCAGCAGAGTTTCAGCTTTTGGCCCAGAGAACACTGAAGCTTTCTTT. Translated, it gives CASRVSAFGPENTEAFF.